These T cell receptor beta chains were read from a single sample in a study of identical twins. TCRdb re-analysed the 5' RACE reads in MiXCR, keeping a single row per CDR3 protein. The sample holds about 240,000 distinct CDR3 sequences; roughly 10% are singletons and the top ten take about 9%. The sequencing input was memory T cells sorted from blood. Source of these receptors: a man between 50 and 59 years old in good health. Each CDR3 is given with its conserved first and last residue. Each record gives: V gene, J gene, D gene, clone size, CDR3 DNA, CDR3 protein. A D gene is named only where the DNA matches it firmly. A clone size is listed for some rows: how often the clone was seen (once, few, many), or a class if it is expanded.

V: TRBV6-2/TRBV6-3; J: TRBJ2-5; D: TRBD2; size: few; DNA: TGTGCCAGCAGCCCTTCCGGGACTAGCGGTATAACCCAGTACTTC; CDR3: CASSPSGTSGITQYF
V: TRBV5-6; J: TRBJ1-4; D: .; size: .; DNA: TGTGCCAGCACCGATAACCGGCCCCGGGGGGAAAAACTGTTTTTT; CDR3: CASTDNRPRGEKLFF
V: TRBV29-1; J: TRBJ2-1; D: .; size: many; DNA: TGCAGCGTCCGACTTAGCTCCTACAATGAGCAGTTCTTC; CDR3: CSVRLSSYNEQFF
V: TRBV20-1; J: TRBJ1-4; D: TRBD1; size: .; DNA: TGCAGTGCTGCCCCCTGGGGACAGACAACTAATGAAAAACTGTTTTTT; CDR3: CSAAPWGQTTNEKLFF
V: TRBV7-9; J: TRBJ1-1; D: .; size: .; DNA: TGTGCCAGCAGCCCCGTCCCCACTAACACTGAAGCTTTCTTT; CDR3: CASSPVPTNTEAFF
V: TRBV30; J: TRBJ1-1; D: .; size: .; DNA: TGTGCCTGGAGTTTAAAACGACCGGGGTGGAACACTGAAGCTTTCTTT; CDR3: CAWSLKRPGWNTEAFF
V: TRBV29-1; J: TRBJ1-4; D: .; size: many; DNA: TGCAGCGCCGGGGGAGGGGCAACTAATGAAAAACTGTTTTTT; CDR3: CSAGGGATNEKLFF
V: TRBV29-1; J: TRBJ2-1; D: TRBD2; size: .; DNA: TGCAGCGGATCCCGAGGACGGGAGGGTTCCTACAATGAGCAGTTCTTC; CDR3: CSGSRGREGSYNEQFF
V: TRBV5-6; J: TRBJ2-3; D: .; size: many; DNA: TGTGCCAGCAGCTTGATAGACTCCACAGATACGCAGTATTTT; CDR3: CASSLIDSTDTQYF
V: TRBV7-2; J: TRBJ1-3; D: TRBD1; size: .; DNA: TGTGCCAGCAGCTTAGAGGCAGGGGGTGGAAACACCATATATTTT; CDR3: CASSLEAGGGNTIYF
V: TRBV7-3; J: TRBJ2-2; D: .; size: few; DNA: TGTGCCAGCAGCCCCGTCTCTCGTCTGTGGGACACCGGGGAGCTGTTTTTT; CDR3: CASSPVSRLWDTGELFF
V: TRBV11-2; J: TRBJ2-5; D: TRBD1; size: many; DNA: TGTGCCAGCAGCCGGGGACAGCGTAAAGAGACCCAGTACTTC; CDR3: CASSRGQRKETQYF
V: TRBV29-1; J: TRBJ2-1; D: TRBD2; size: few; DNA: TGCAGCGCCCAGACTGGCGGGGGGGACCTGTTCTTC; CDR3: CSAQTGGGDLFF
V: TRBV28; J: TRBJ2-2; D: TRBD1; size: many; DNA: TGTGCCAGCAGACCTGGGACAGTGAGCACCGGGGAGCTGTTTTTT; CDR3: CASRPGTVSTGELFF
V: TRBV4-1; J: TRBJ2-6; D: .; size: .; DNA: TGCGCCAGCAGCCCGGGGGTAGCTGGGGCCAACGTCCTGACTTTC; CDR3: CASSPGVAGANVLTF
V: TRBV19; J: TRBJ2-7; D: .; size: few; DNA: TGTGCCAGTAGCGCTTCACGAGGGAACTACGAGCAGTACTTC; CDR3: CASSASRGNYEQYF
V: TRBV7-9; J: TRBJ2-2; D: .; size: .; DNA: TGTGCCAGCAGCTTAGGAAGTCAGGGGTTCGGCGGGGAGCTGTTTTTT; CDR3: CASSLGSQGFGGELFF
V: TRBV28; J: TRBJ2-3; D: TRBD2; size: .; DNA: TGTGCCAGCAGGACGACGGGACTAGCGGGAGGAATGCAGTATTTT; CDR3: CASRTTGLAGGMQYF
V: TRBV5-1; J: TRBJ2-3; D: .; size: few; DNA: TGCGCCAGCAGCTCCGAAAGCGCAGATACGCAGTATTTT; CDR3: CASSSESADTQYF
V: TRBV4-3; J: TRBJ2-7; D: TRBD1; size: few; DNA: TGCGCCAGCAGCCAAGTTTGGGACAGCTCCTACGAGCAGTACTTC; CDR3: CASSQVWDSSYEQYF
V: TRBV11-2; J: TRBJ2-2; D: TRBD2; size: many; DNA: TGTGCCAGCAGCCGATTCCAAGGACTAGTGACCGGGGAGCTGTTTTTT; CDR3: CASSRFQGLVTGELFF
V: TRBV5-1; J: TRBJ2-7; D: TRBD2; size: few; DNA: TGCGCCAGCAGCCAAGGACTAGCTAGCGAGCAGTACTTC; CDR3: CASSQGLASEQYF
V: TRBV11-2; J: TRBJ2-7; D: .; size: many; DNA: TGTGCCAGCAGCTTATTGGTGTTCAGCGCATCCGAGCAGTACTTC; CDR3: CASSLLVFSASEQYF
V: TRBV28; J: TRBJ2-6; D: TRBD2; size: .; DNA: TGTGCCAGCAGACCAGCATGGGGAGGGACCTTTAGAGGGGCCAACGTCCTGACTTTC; CDR3: CASRPAWGGTFRGANVLTF
V: TRBV4-2; J: TRBJ2-3; D: TRBD2; size: .; DNA: TGTGCCAGCAGCCAAGGCACTAGCGGGGTCACCGGCACAGATACGCAGTATTTT; CDR3: CASSQGTSGVTGTDTQYF
V: TRBV5-1; J: TRBJ2-7; D: .; size: many; DNA: TGCGCCAGCAGGCCTCCGGGACCCAATAAGGGGGTCGACGAGCAGTACTTC; CDR3: CASRPPGPNKGVDEQYF
V: TRBV3-1; J: TRBJ2-5; D: .; size: .; DNA: TGTGCCAGCAGCCCGCACCGGGACGGATCTCCACCCCACTTC; CDR3: CASSPHRDGSPPHF
V: TRBV5-4; J: TRBJ2-2; D: .; size: .; DNA: TGTGCCAGCAGCCCGAAGGACGGCAACACCGGGGAGCTGTTTTTT; CDR3: CASSPKDGNTGELFF
V: TRBV20-1; J: TRBJ2-5; D: TRBD1; size: many; DNA: TGCAGTGCTGGAACAGGGGTGGGGCAAGAGACCCAGTACTTC; CDR3: CSAGTGVGQETQYF
V: TRBV28; J: TRBJ2-7; D: TRBD1; size: .; DNA: TGTGCCAGCAGTATACAGGGGATCAGCTACGAGCAGTACTTC; CDR3: CASSIQGISYEQYF
V: TRBV28; J: TRBJ2-2; D: .; size: many; DNA: TGTGCCAGCAGTTTTTTCCGTATGACGGGGGAGCTGTTTTTT; CDR3: CASSFFRMTGELFF
V: TRBV27; J: TRBJ2-1; D: .; size: .; DNA: TGTGCCAGCAGTGTTGGAGTCAATGAGCAGTTCTTC; CDR3: CASSVGVNEQFF
V: TRBV7-2; J: TRBJ2-7; D: .; size: many; DNA: TGTGCCAGCAGTTACAGGGCCCGCGAGCAGTACTTC; CDR3: CASSYRAREQYF
V: TRBV6-2/TRBV6-3; J: TRBJ1-5; D: TRBD1; size: many; DNA: TGTGCCAGCAGTTACGAAACTGGACAGGGCGGGAATCAGCCCCAGCATTTT; CDR3: CASSYETGQGGNQPQHF
V: TRBV28; J: TRBJ2-4; D: TRBD1; size: few; DNA: TGTGCCCATAGTGGGACAGCCAATTTAGCCAAAAACATTCAGTACTTC; CDR3: CAHSGTANLAKNIQYF
V: TRBV28; J: TRBJ1-1; D: .; size: few; DNA: TGTGCCAGCAGGGGGGGGCTGGCTGAAGCTTTCTTT; CDR3: CASRGGLAEAFF
V: TRBV6-5; J: TRBJ2-7; D: TRBD2; size: .; DNA: TGTGCCAGCAGTTATTCGTCGCTAGCGGGGAGGGACTACGAGCAGTACTTC; CDR3: CASSYSSLAGRDYEQYF
V: TRBV20-1; J: TRBJ1-5; D: TRBD1; size: many; DNA: TGCAGTGCTGGGGACAGGGTTTCCATCCAGCCCCAGCATTTT; CDR3: CSAGDRVSIQPQHF
V: TRBV28; J: TRBJ1-1; D: .; size: few; DNA: TGTGCCAGCAGTTTTGGTGGCACCGTCGGGGAAGCTTTCTTT; CDR3: CASSFGGTVGEAFF
V: TRBV9; J: TRBJ1-6; D: .; size: .; DNA: TGTGCCAGCAGCGTAGCTCCAGACTTCTATAATTCACCCCTCCACTTT; CDR3: CASSVAPDFYNSPLHF
V: TRBV20-1; J: TRBJ2-4; D: .; size: .; DNA: TGCAGTGCTATAAGCCGGGACACCATTCAGTACTTC; CDR3: CSAISRDTIQYF
V: TRBV29-1; J: TRBJ2-1; D: .; size: many; DNA: TGCAGCGTTGAGCCGGAGGTGGGGGGCTCCTACAATGAGCAGTTCTTC; CDR3: CSVEPEVGGSYNEQFF
V: TRBV2; J: TRBJ2-1; D: .; size: many; DNA: TGTGCCAGCAGCCTACTCAATCTATACAATGAGCAGTTCTTC; CDR3: CASSLLNLYNEQFF
V: TRBV24-1; J: TRBJ2-3; D: .; size: few; DNA: TGTGCCACCAGTGACCCGACAGGCCCAGGAGATACGCAGTATTTT; CDR3: CATSDPTGPGDTQYF
V: TRBV29-1; J: TRBJ2-3; D: .; size: few; DNA: TGCAGCGTTGAGGTCCAGAATGGCGCAGATACGCAGTATTTT; CDR3: CSVEVQNGADTQYF
V: TRBV21-1; J: TRBJ1-2; D: .; size: .; DNA: TGTGCCAGCAGCCCCCGCCGGGCCCCCGACGGCTACACCTTC; CDR3: CASSPRRAPDGYTF
V: TRBV20-1; J: TRBJ1-5; D: .; size: .; DNA: TGCAGTGCTAGTACACTAGACAGGCGTAGCAATCAGCCCCAGCATTTT; CDR3: CSASTLDRRSNQPQHF
V: TRBV7-9; J: TRBJ1-5; D: .; size: many; DNA: TGTGCCAGCAGCTTAGGAACCTTCGGGAGCAATCAGCCCCAGCATTTT; CDR3: CASSLGTFGSNQPQHF